Listed here are 2 T cell receptor beta chains from one sample, sequenced in a study of vaccination and CD4 T cells after COVID-19. Their antigens are not known. Sequencing of cultured CD4+ T cell DNA used the Oncomine TCR Beta short-read assay. TCRdb passed the PCR reads through MiXCR, listing each CDR3 protein once. Of about 16,000 distinct CDR3 sequences detected, about 40% appear once; the ten largest clones hold 3% to 4%. Treatment in this sample: approximately nine-day PBMC culture with coronavirus spike peptide pools or control peptides (ViraFEST assay). Sample: CD4+ T cells from blood, cultured in vitro. The source is a human donor who had recovered from COVID-19.

This clonotype has just a few counts. The rearrangement links TRBV19 to TRBJ1-6, with TRBD1 as a possible D gene (5 bases). The CDR3 sequence is 17 residues long. V dropped 0 bases and J dropped 10 bases, with 19 bases sitting between them. Germline V CDR1 and CDR2: LNHDA, SQIVND (reference sequence). CDR3 nucleotides: TGTGCCAGTAGTATAGACGCGGCCGGGACTCCCAGCTCACCCCTCCACTTT. It codes for CASSIDAAGTPSSPLHF.

The J gene is TRBJ1-6, the V gene TRBV20-1; D is possibly TRBD1 (5 bases). Germline lookup yields CDR1 DFQATT and CDR2 SNEGSKA (reference sequence). CDR3 length equals 17 residues. Trimming took off 5 bases at V and 6 bases at J, with 23 bases between the two ends. The CDR3 loop is CSAAWERMGGSNSPLHF. The CDR3 bases are TGCAGTGCTGCCTGGGAACGGATGGGGGGATCTAATTCACCCCTCCACTTT.